Presented here are 19 T cell receptor beta chains from one specimen sequenced in a study of cytomegalovirus exposure and HLA in healthy donors. In the PCR, 60 Vbeta and 13 Jbeta primers were used. Profiling relied on immunoSEQ multiplex PCR, and the TCRdb table lists in-frame clones only, not all of them. The table has about 140,000 clones, approximately 91% seen once. Sample: PBMCs. The receptors come from a woman aged 40 to 55 in good health and CMV-seronegative.

This chain uses TRBV7-9 with TRBJ2-1; the D gene is possibly TRBD2 (6 bases). Germline-derived CDR1 and CDR2 are SEHNR and FQNEAQ (reference sequence). Trimming removed 6 bases from V and 0 bases from J, with 18 bases in between. This CDR3 spans 17 amino acids. The CDR3 protein is CASSLRERLSSYNEQFF. CDR3 coding DNA: TGTGCCAGCAGTCTTCGGGAGCGACTGAGCTCCTACAATGAGCAGTTCTTC.

The J gene is TRBJ2-5, the V gene TRBV30, with TRBD2 matching over 11 bases. The germline V gene has CDR1 GTSNPN and CDR2 SVGIG (reference sequence). This CDR3 comprises 13 residues. V was clipped by 5 bases and J by 5 bases; unmatched bases: 4. The DNA for the CDR3 is TGTGCCTGGGGAGGGACTAGCGGCGAGACCCAGTACTTC. This sequence encodes CAWGGTSGETQYF.

The rearrangement joins TRBV6-5 to TRBJ1-2; 7 nucleotides match TRBD1. V lost 5 bases to trimming and J lost 3 bases; unmatched junction nucleotides: 6. The CDR3 loop spans 14 amino acids. Germline loops: CDR1 MNHEY, CDR2 SVGAGI. Here the CDR3 DNA reads TGTGCCAGCAGTGACCATGGACAGGACTATGGCTACACCTTC. Its translation is CASSDHGQDYGYTF.

The CDR3: CASTPGLPEQYF. DNA for the CDR3: TGTGCCAGCACTCCGGGACTGCCGGAGCAGTACTTC. The chain combines TRBV28 with TRBJ2-7, with D possibly TRBD2 on 6 matching bases. CDR1 is MDHEN, CDR2 SYDVKM, per germline. This CDR3 contains 12 residues. Trimming pared 7 bases from V and 7 bases from J, leaving 14 bases between. Filled out from reference TRBV28 and TRBJ2-7, the complete variable domain reads DVKVTQSSRYLVKRTGEKVFLECVQDMDHENMFWYRQDPGLGLRLIYFSYDVKMKEKGDIPEGYSVSREKKERFSLILESASTNQTSMYLCASTPGLPEQYFGPGTRLTVT.

The rearrangement uses TRBV10-2 and TRBJ1-1, with D perhaps matching TRBD1 (5 bases). Germline CDR1 reads WSHSY; CDR2 reads SAAADI. CDR3 length: 12 amino acids. V lost 7 bases and J 2 bases, leaving 8 bases between the germline ends. As DNA, the CDR3 is TGCGCCAGCAACCAGGGTAACACTGAAGCTTTCTTT. It translates to CASNQGNTEAFF.

This sequence joins TRBV27 and TRBJ2-5, with unresolved D. The CDR3 extends over 14 amino acids. Germline CDR1 MNHEY, CDR2 SMNVEV (reference sequence). V lost 2 bases and J lost 4, with 11 bases in between. The DNA of the CDR3 is TGTGCCAGCAGTTTACTGATGGCCCTAGAGACCCAGTACTTC. Protein product: CASSLLMALETQYF.

The chain joins TRBV5-1 to TRBJ2-7; TRBD2 matches at 9 bases. Trimming at V came to 5 bases and at J to 7 bases, leaving 10 bases not matched to a gene. The CDR3 extends over 14 amino acids. CDR1 and CDR2 from the germline V gene are SGHRS and YFSETQ. DNA for the CDR3: TGCGCCAGCAGATCGACTAGCGGAAGTACGGAGCAGTACTTC. Translation: CASRSTSGSTEQYF.

As for this clone: This sample also contains other DNA sequences that code for the same CDR3. The CDR3: CASSLDPSSYEQYF. The CDR3 DNA reads as TGCGCCAGCAGCTTGGATCCGAGCTCCTACGAGCAGTACTTC. This chain joins TRBV5-1 and TRBJ2-7, with no clear D. V was trimmed by 0 bases and J by 0 bases, leaving 7 bases between them. This CDR3 region has 14 residues. Germline V CDR1 and CDR2: SGHRS, YFSETQ.

The chain is built from TRBV6-7 and TRBJ1-2; tentative D call: TRBD1 (5 bases). TRBV6-7 counts as an open reading frame of uncertain function. CDR3 length: 13 amino acids. Trimming removed 10 bases from V and 2 bases from J, with 14 bases in between. CDR3 sequence (DNA): TGTGCCAACCCCCGGGGGGGGAACTATGGCTACACCTTC. Its protein is CANPRGGNYGYTF.

V usage is TRBV27 and J usage is TRBJ2-4, with a possible D match to TRBD2 (5 bases). The germline V gene has CDR1 MNHEY and CDR2 SMNVEV (reference sequence). This CDR3 is 16 amino acids long. Trimming took off 3 bases at V and 0 bases at J, with 12 bases between the two ends. CDR3 sequence (DNA): TGTGCCAGCAGTTTCTCTAGCTGGCTAGCCAAAAACATTCAGTACTTC. It specifies CASSFSSWLAKNIQYF.

This sequence joins TRBV28 and TRBJ1-2, with D possibly being TRBD1 (5 bases). Trimming stripped 8 bases from V and 5 bases from J, with 18 bases between. Germline V gene data show CDR1 as MDHEN and CDR2 as SYDVKM. The CDR3 is made up of 14 amino acids. The CDR3 nucleotides read TGTGCCAGCCTCTTTCAGGGTATAGGGTATGGCTACACCTTC. This encodes CASLFQGIGYGYTF.

The CDR3, as DNA: TGTGCCAGCTCACCAGGGCTGGAGGAGGAGCAGTACTTC. Its translation is CASSPGLEEEQYF. The gene calls are TRBV18 and TRBJ2-7, with D perhaps matching TRBD2 (5 bases). Germline-derived CDR1 and CDR2 are KGHSH and LQKENI. Trimming cost V 2 bases and J 7 bases, with 12 bases left between them. CDR3 length: 13 amino acids.

The chain employs TRBV6-5 and TRBJ2-1; 9 bases fit TRBD2. Per germline, CDR1 MNHEY and CDR2 SVGAGI. This CDR3 region has 12 residues. J was trimmed by 10 bases and V by 8 bases; bases with no gene match: 6. The CDR3 here is CASRSGSWEQFF. The DNA of the CDR3 is TGTGCCAGCCGTAGCGGGAGTTGGGAGCAGTTCTTC.

The chain links TRBV10-3 to TRBJ2-7, with 8 bases identical to TRBD2. Germline CDR1 ENHRY, CDR2 SYGVKD. The CDR3 spans 14 residues. V trimming: 7 bases; J trimming: 0 bases; junction bases outside the gene matches: 5. CDR3 sequence (DNA): TGTGCCATCAAACTAGCGGCCAGCTCCTACGAGCAGTACTTC. This codes for CAIKLAASSYEQYF.

This chain connects TRBV11-2 to TRBJ2-3, with D possibly TRBD2 on 7 matching bases. The V gene lost 6 bases and the J gene lost 10 bases, with 14 bases spanning the gap. CDR1 is SGHAT and CDR2 is FQNNGV in the germline V gene. This CDR3 is 12 amino acids long. CDR3 in DNA: TGTGCCAGCAGGTGGGAGGGGGAGGCGCAGTATTTT. Translating gives CASRWEGEAQYF.

The chain employs TRBV7-9 and TRBJ2-7; TRBD2 aligns across 8 bases. CDR1 is SEHNR, CDR2 FQNEAQ, per germline (reference sequence). The CDR3 spans 15 residues. V was clipped by 2 bases and J by 7 bases; unmatched bases: 10. CDR3 DNA: TGTGCCAGCAGCTTACCCTATGCTGGACTAGCAGAGCAGTACTTC. Translating it yields CASSLPYAGLAEQYF.

Comments on this clone: This specimen includes other DNA sequences encoding the same CDR3. The V and J genes are TRBV11-2 and TRBJ2-5, with TRBD2 identical over 7 bases. The junction had 6 bases not matched to a gene; V was cut back by 3 bases and J by 5 bases. This CDR3 is built from 14 residues. In germline, CDR1 is SGHAT, CDR2 FQNNGV. The CDR3 DNA follows: TGTGCCAGCAGCTTGGGTAGGGGAGGGGAGACCCAGTACTTC. This encodes CASSLGRGGETQYF.

J is TRBJ2-1 and V is TRBV28; 10 bases fit TRBD2. This CDR3 is built from 16 residues. The J segment lost 4 bases and the V segment lost 6 bases, leaving 9 bases of the junction unmatched. The germline V gene has CDR1 MDHEN and CDR2 SYDVKM. The CDR3 loop is CASSEASSGSYNEQFF. CDR3 in DNA: TGTGCCAGCAGCGAAGCATCTAGCGGGAGTTACAATGAGCAGTTCTTC.

The V gene is TRBV7-9, the J gene TRBJ2-3, with no clear D. The CDR3 is 13 residues long. CDR1 and CDR2 from the germline V gene are SEHNR and FQNEAQ (reference sequence). V lost 8 bases, J lost 2 bases, and 11 bases lay in between. The CDR3 loop reads CASGAPNTDTQYF. In DNA form, the CDR3 reads TGTGCCAGCGGTGCGCCAAACACAGATACGCAGTATTTT.